This T cell receptor beta chain was profiled in a study of T cells in Graves' hyperthyroidism and ophthalmopathy. This clonotype appeared a single time. Amplified TCR beta CDR3 regions came from RNA transcripts. RT-PCR in the first round (using the HTBI primer set) targeted the TCR CDR3. Using its own MiXCR run on the multiplex PCR reads, TCRdb lists one record per CDR3 protein. There are fewer than 400,000 distinct CDR3 sequences in the sample; around 17% occur only once, and around 33% lies in the top ten. Germline V CDR1 and CDR2: MNHNS, SASEGT. The CDR3 is 17 amino acids. V dropped 6 bases and J dropped 4; count of bases not matched to a gene: 11.

Sequencing was done on a sample of blood. The chain combines TRBV6-1 with TRBJ2-7, with TRBD2 identical over 14 bases. The clonotype was recovered from a man aged 30 to 39 with Graves' hyperthyroidism. The CDR3 here is CASSDLRGTSGSYEQYF. The CDR3, as DNA: TGTGCCAGCAGCGACCTACGGGGGACTAGCGGGAGTTACGAGCAGTACTTC.